This TCR beta chain was identified in a study of blood T cell repertoires in COVID-19. The wider study: Samples representing acute and convalescent COVID-19 were sourced from the United States, Italy and Spain. Sources were T cells, B-cell-depleted T cells, or PBMCs; the material itself was cDNA or gDNA.

Ages ranged from roughly 18 to 95 years, with residence in about two dozen US areas. This clone was seen only once. J was trimmed by 2 bases and V by 5 bases; bases with no gene match: 16. Germline CDR1 is SGHAT and CDR2 is FQNNGV. This CDR3 has 18 residues. Using immunoSEQ multiplex PCR, the repertoire was profiled, and TCRdb retains in-frame clones only, with some absent. Of fewer than 350,000 clones listed, less than 85% are singletons. The specimen was PBMCs or T cells enriched from blood (not recorded which). This clonotype was obtained from a woman aged 25-40 years who had been exposed to COVID-19. This chain links TRBV11-2 with TRBJ2-3; TRBD2 matches at 7 bases. The CDR3 sequence is CASSVRRGGPGNTDTQYF. Written as DNA, the CDR3 is TGTGCCAGCAGCGTTAGACGGGGAGGGCCGGGGAACACAGATACGCAGTATTTT.